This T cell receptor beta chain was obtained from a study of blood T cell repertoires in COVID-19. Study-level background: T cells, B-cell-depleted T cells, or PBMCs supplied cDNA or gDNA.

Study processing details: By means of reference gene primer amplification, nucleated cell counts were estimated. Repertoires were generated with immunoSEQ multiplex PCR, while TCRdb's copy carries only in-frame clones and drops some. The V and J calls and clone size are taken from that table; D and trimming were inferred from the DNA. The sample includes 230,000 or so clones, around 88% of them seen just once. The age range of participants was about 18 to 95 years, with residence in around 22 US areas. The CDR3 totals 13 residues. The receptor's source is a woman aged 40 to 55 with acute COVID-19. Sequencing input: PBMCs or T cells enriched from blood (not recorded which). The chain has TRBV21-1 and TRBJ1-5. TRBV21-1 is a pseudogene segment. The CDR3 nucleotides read TGTGCCCTAACTAGGGCGGGTAATCAGCCCCAGCATTTT. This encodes CALTRAGNQPQHF.